These 7 T cell receptor beta chains were all obtained from the same sample, sequenced in a study of cytomegalovirus exposure and HLA in healthy donors. In the PCR, 60 Vbeta and 13 Jbeta primers were used. Method: immunoSEQ multiplex PCR; TCRdb's copy keeps in-frame clones and lacks some. The sample gives about 140,000 clones, 79% of which show up once; more than 0.75% is in the top ten. Source material: PBMCs. The receptors originated from a man between 18 and 35 years old in good health and CMV-seronegative.

The rearrangement links TRBV5-1 to TRBJ1-1, with D possibly TRBD1 on 5 matching bases. The germline V gene encodes CDR1 SGHRS and CDR2 YFSETQ. V was trimmed by 3 bases and J by 9 bases, leaving 9 bases between them. The CDR3 has 11 residues. CDR3 in DNA: TGCGCCAGCAGCTCCGGGACTCAAGCTTTCTTT. Amino acids: CASSSGTQAFF.

The chain couples TRBV30 to TRBJ1-2, with 9 bases matching TRBD1. CDR1 GTSNPN and CDR2 SVGIG come from the germline V gene (reference sequence). The CDR3 extends over 15 amino acids. V was clipped by 2 bases and J by 4 bases; unmatched bases: 8. CDR3 protein: CAWSITGGAGYGYTF. The DNA for the CDR3 is TGTGCCTGGAGTATTACAGGGGGCGCCGGCTATGGCTACACCTTC.

The chain is built from TRBV9 and TRBJ2-3; TRBD2 is a possible D gene (5 bases). Trimming removed 3 bases from V and 2 bases from J, with 13 bases in between. Germline V gene lookup returns CDR1 SGDLS and CDR2 YYNGEE. The CDR3 spans 15 residues. This chain's CDR3 is CASSALGLNTDTQYF. Written as DNA, the CDR3 is TGTGCCAGCAGCGCACTAGGACTCAACACAGATACGCAGTATTTT.

The chain has TRBV6-6 and TRBJ1-2; 8 bases map to TRBD1. Germline assignment: CDR1 MNHNY and CDR2 SVGAGI (reference sequence). This CDR3 spans 13 amino acids. V shed 6 bases, J shed 6 bases, and the junction held 6 bases outside the gene matches. CDR3 residues: CASRIGQGDGYTF. The CDR3 DNA reads as TGTGCCAGCAGGATAGGACAGGGTGATGGCTACACCTTC.

The CDR3 here is CASSAARGRGNTIYF. DNA of the CDR3: TGTGCCAGCAGCGCGGCCAGGGGGAGAGGAAACACCATATATTTT. The chain employs TRBV9 and TRBJ1-3; 7 positions match TRBD1. With V trimmed by 3 bases and J by 4 bases, 7 bases remained unmatched. Germline lookup yields CDR1 SGDLS and CDR2 YYNGEE. The CDR3 totals 15 residues.

The chain employs TRBV7-2 and TRBJ1-3; D unclear. The CDR3 is 15 residues long. Germline CDR1 and CDR2: SGHTA and FQGNSA. V lost 4 bases to trimming and J lost 0 bases, with 10 bases between them. CDR3 nucleotide sequence: TGTGCCAGCAGCTCCCAGACAAGCTCTGGAAACACCATATATTTT. Protein sequence: CASSSQTSSGNTIYF.

About this clone: This sample also contains other DNA sequences that code for the same CDR3. The chain links TRBV6-5 to TRBJ1-3; a weak D match, TRBD1 (5 bases). The V gene's germline CDR1 is MNHEY and CDR2 SVGAGI. The CDR3 totals 15 residues. The V and J ends lost 0 bases and 4 bases respectively, with 10 bases between them. CDR3 amino acids: CASSYSSGAGNTIYF. The CDR3 coding sequence is TGTGCCAGCAGTTACTCGAGTGGGGCCGGAAACACCATATATTTT.